This entry lists 2 T cell receptor beta chains sequenced from one sample in a study of early T cells in non-severe SARS-CoV-2 infection (dated by TCRdb to about 2021). Library preparation employed 5' RACE. Sequenced on a NextSeq 500. TCRdb handled the public reads itself, with Q25 trimming in fastp and clone calling in MiXCR, and kept productive beta chains. Entries that share a CDR3 protein sequence are merged under the most common genes and DNA. The sample contains 40,000 to 45,000 distinct CDR3 sequences, more than 10% of them found a single time. The ten largest clonotypes hold more than 15% of the sample. The material sequenced was whole blood. All receptors come from an adult who was a healthcare worker with PCR-confirmed SARS-CoV-2 infection or an uninfected control (not recorded which).

The V and J genes are TRBV18 and TRBJ2-6, with D uncertain. From germline, CDR1 is KGHSH and CDR2 LQKENI. V was cut by 2 bases and J by 1 base, with 6 bases left in between. The CDR3 has 15 residues. The CDR3 sequence: CASSPGESGANVLTF. The DNA for the CDR3 is TGTGCCAGCTCACCAGGGGAATCTGGGGCCAACGTCCTGACTTTC.

The chain combines TRBV4-3 with TRBJ1-3; D remains unclear. The CDR3 length is 17 residues. Germline CDR1 is LGHNA and CDR2 is YSLEER. With 3 bases removed from V and 0 bases from J, the gap between germline ends came to 15 bases. Written as DNA, the CDR3 is TGCGCCAGCAGCCAGAACCAGATGGCGGTCTCTGGAAACACCATATATTTT. Translation gives CASSQNQMAVSGNTIYF.